A selection of T cell receptor beta chains follows, all from one sample in a study of blood T cell repertoires in COVID-19. Sequenced by immunoSEQ multiplex PCR; TCRdb stores in-frame clones only, minus some. The sample carries roughly 32,000 clones, approximately 93% recorded once. Sequences were obtained from peripheral blood. The origin of the receptors is a male donor with active COVID-19. The conserved cysteine and the conserved F or W are not part of the CDR3 here.

v_call cdr3_aa
TRBV7-2 ASSFDKYFYGYT
TRBV25-1 ASSEFLGTGLNTGELF
TRBV18 ASSPGTQPAGQLH
TRBV5-4 ASSLVATLGNEQF
TRBV5-1 ASSPTTGESYNEQF
TRBV19 ASLGQANQPQH
TRBV10-2 ASSDYRNHNYGYT
TRBV4-1 ASTTKSGGSGNTIY
TRBV5-4 ASTYGSGQGQGYT
TRBV18 ASSPSGNTIY
TRBV18 ASSPGTGGDEQF
TRBV7-9 ASSLVGSRDPYGYT
TRBV19 ASSQDYNEQF
TRBV5-4 ASSPSGTAGRVSYEQY
TRBV18 ASSPYIPQGDGYT
TRBV7-8 ASSLSPGERDTQY
TRBV7-3 ASSLRASGGVGTDTQY
TRBV19 ARPPYQGTGGYT
TRBV19 ASNPRDRGLLQPQH
TRBV7-9 ASSSDRGSATNEKLF
TRBV19 ASSTSPDSRYT
TRBV6-1 ASSGTRRALNTEAF
TRBV19 ASSMVSSVQTQY
TRBV7-6 ASSLARVGGTNYGYT
TRBV21-1 ASSRGQDDMNEQF
TRBV11-3 ASSLRGAPYGYT
TRBV6-2/TRBV6-3 ASSYIGLAGNTQY
TRBV7-2 ASSFSRQSNYGYT
TRBV5-1 ASSLTGESGNAIY
TRBV5-1 ASSGGREDQY
TRBV5-1 ASSLGGSQETQY
TRBV9 ASSAFRAENSPLH